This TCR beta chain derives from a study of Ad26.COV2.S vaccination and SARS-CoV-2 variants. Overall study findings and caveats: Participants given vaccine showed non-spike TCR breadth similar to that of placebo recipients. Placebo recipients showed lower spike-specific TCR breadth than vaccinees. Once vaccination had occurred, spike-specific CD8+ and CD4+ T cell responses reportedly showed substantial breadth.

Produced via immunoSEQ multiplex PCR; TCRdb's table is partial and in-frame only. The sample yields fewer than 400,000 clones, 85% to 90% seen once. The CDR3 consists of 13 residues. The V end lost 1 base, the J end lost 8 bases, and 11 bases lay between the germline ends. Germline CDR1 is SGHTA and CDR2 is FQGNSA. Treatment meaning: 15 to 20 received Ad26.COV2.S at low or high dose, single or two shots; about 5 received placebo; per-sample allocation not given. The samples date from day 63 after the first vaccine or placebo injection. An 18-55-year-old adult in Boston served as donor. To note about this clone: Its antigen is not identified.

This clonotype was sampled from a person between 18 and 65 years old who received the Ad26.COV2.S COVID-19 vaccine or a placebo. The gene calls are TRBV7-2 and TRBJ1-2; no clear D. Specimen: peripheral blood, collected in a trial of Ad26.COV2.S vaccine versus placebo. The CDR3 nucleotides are TGTGCCAGCAGCTTAGAAGGTAGAGGGGGCTACACCTTC. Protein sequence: CASSLEGRGGYTF.